The 14 T cell receptor beta chains listed next were all sequenced from one sample in a study of blood T cell repertoires in COVID-19 (dated by TCRdb to the early 2020s). Library preparation employed the immunoSEQ multiplex PCR assay. Not all clones reach the TCRdb copy of this immuneACCESS table, which keeps in-frame sequences only. Checked studies attribute under half of the gap to unresolved V genes and leave the rest unexplained. This sample is represented by 150,000 to 200,000 clones; nearly 85% of them were singletons. The top ten constitute around 5.2% of the sample. The sequenced sample consisted of peripheral blood. The receptors were sampled from a woman in her 30s with acute or convalescent COVID-19.

A single count supports this clone. The chain combines TRBV28 with TRBJ1-1; D is uncertain. This CDR3 is 10 amino acids long. V gave up 6 bases and J gave up 5 bases, with 4 bases separating them. Germline V gene sequence: CDR1 MDHEN, CDR2 SYDVKM. The CDR3 coding sequence is TGTGCCAGCAGGGAGACTGAAGCTTTCTTT. This translates into CASRETEAFF. Full variable domain (missing parts from reference TRBV28 and TRBJ1-1): DVKVTQSSRYLVKRTGEKVFLECVQDMDHENMFWYRQDPGLGLRLIYFSYDVKMKEKGDIPEGYSVSREKKERFSLILESASTNQTSMYLCASRETEAFFGQGTRLTVV.

The chain couples TRBV5-1 to TRBJ1-5; 9 nucleotides align to TRBD1. The CDR3 contains 15 residues. Germline assignment: CDR1 SGHRS and CDR2 YFSETQ. Unmatched junction bases numbered 5, after V lost 0 bases and J lost 7 bases. As DNA, the CDR3 is TGCGCCAGCAGCTTGGGGACAGGGGCGAAACAGCCCCAGCATTTT. Its protein product is CASSLGTGAKQPQHF.

The gene calls are TRBV7-9 and TRBJ2-1; TRBD2 matches 7 bases. The CDR3 loop spans 16 amino acids. The V and J ends lost 1 base and 3 bases, in that order; junction bases with no gene match: 6. Germline CDR1 is SEHNR and CDR2 is FQNEAQ (reference sequence). CDR3 region: CASSLVSGEGYNEQFF. The CDR3, as DNA: TGTGCCAGCAGCTTAGTCTCCGGGGAGGGCTACAATGAGCAGTTCTTC.

The rearrangement uses TRBV6-5 and TRBJ1-6; TRBD1 matches 9 bases. V shed 6 bases and J 8 bases; nucleotides not matched to a gene: 5. Germline assignment: CDR1 MNHEY and CDR2 SVGAGI. The CDR3 totals 14 residues. CDR3 sequence reads: CASRGTGTYSPLHF. DNA for the CDR3: TGTGCCAGCAGAGGGACAGGGACTTATTCACCCCTCCACTTT.

The chain employs TRBV9 and TRBJ1-5; no clear D gene. Germline-derived CDR1 and CDR2 are SGDLS and YYNGEE. V lost 3 bases to trimming and J lost 5 bases, with 12 bases between them. CDR3 length: 14 amino acids. CDR3 bases: TGTGCCAGCAGCGGTGGAGAGGAATATCAGCCCCAGCATTTT. This codes for CASSGGEEYQPQHF.

V and J are TRBV27 and TRBJ2-1; 7 nucleotides agree with TRBD2. Per germline, CDR1 MNHEY and CDR2 SMNVEV (reference sequence). CDR3 length: 15 residues. V dropped 2 bases and J dropped 2; count of bases not matched to a gene: 3. The chain's CDR3 is CASSLGGGAYNEQFF. The CDR3 DNA sequence: TGTGCCAGCAGTTTAGGGGGGGGTGCCTACAATGAGCAGTTCTTC.

J is TRBJ2-5 and V is TRBV10-3, with TRBD2 matching over 13 bases. Germline V gene lookup returns CDR1 ENHRY and CDR2 SYGVKD. The CDR3 is 16 residues long. Trimming at V came to 1 base and at J to 4 bases, leaving 3 bases not matched to a gene. The CDR3 reads CAISEYRTSGGETQYF. The CDR3 coding sequence is TGTGCCATCAGTGAGTACCGGACTAGCGGGGGAGAGACCCAGTACTTC.

DNA of the CDR3: TGCGCCAGCAGCTTGTCAGGGCGAAACAAACTATCGAACACCGGGGAGCTGTTTTTT. Translation: CASSLSGRNKLSNTGELFF. The rearrangement uses TRBV5-1 and TRBJ2-2, with D possibly being TRBD1 (5 bases). The germline V gene encodes CDR1 SGHRS and CDR2 YFSETQ. The CDR3 is 19 residues long. V shed 1 base and J shed 0 bases, with 19 bases lying between them.

This chain connects TRBV5-6 to TRBJ1-1; D not resolved. This CDR3 spans 14 amino acids. V lost 3 bases, J lost 5 bases, and 14 bases lay in between. Looked up from germline, CDR1 is SGHDT and CDR2 is YYEEEE. The CDR3 spells CASSSPGVWTEAFF. In nucleotides, the CDR3 is TGTGCCAGCAGCTCACCGGGTGTTTGGACTGAAGCTTTCTTT.

Written as DNA, the CDR3 is TGTGCCAGCAGCCCACAGGGAGCAACTAATGAAAAACTGTTTTTT. Its translation is CASSPQGATNEKLFF. The rearrangement joins TRBV3-1 (or the pseudogene TRBV3-2) to TRBJ1-4, with TRBD1 as a possible D gene (6 bases). CDR1 and CDR2 from the germline V gene are LGHDT and YNNKEL (reference sequence). The CDR3 contains 15 residues. The V end lost 4 bases, the J end lost 0 bases, and 9 bases lay between the germline ends.

The J gene is TRBJ1-2, the V gene TRBV7-2, with 8 bases identical to TRBD1. With V trimmed by 3 bases and J by 7 bases, 4 bases remained unmatched. This CDR3 region has 13 residues. Germline V gene sequence: CDR1 SGHTA, CDR2 FQGNSA. CDR3 DNA: TGTGCCAGCAGCTTCCCCACAGGGGGTGGCTACACCTTC. Protein sequence: CASSFPTGGGYTF.

This clone was found once. The chain uses TRBV4-2 and TRBJ1-5, with a tentative D call TRBD1 (5 bases). CDR1 and CDR2 (germline): LGHNA, YNFKEQ. The CDR3 sequence is 17 residues long. V was shortened by 0 bases and J by 2 bases, with 14 bases between the two germline ends. CDR3 nucleotides: TGTGCCAGCAGCCAAGACCCCCGGGGGGACGGCAATCAGCCCCAGCATTTT. Its translation: CASSQDPRGDGNQPQHF.

The V gene is TRBV19, the J gene TRBJ1-1, with D perhaps TRBD1 (5 bases). V was clipped by 4 bases and J by 0 bases, with 9 bases between them. The CDR3 totals 14 residues. The germline gives CDR1 LNHDA, CDR2 SQIVND (reference sequence). Here the CDR3 DNA reads TGTGCCAGTAGTACAGGGTCCTTGAACACTGAAGCTTTCTTT. It encodes CASSTGSLNTEAFF.

This chain uses TRBV7-9 with TRBJ1-5; D gene ambiguous. CDR3 length: 14 amino acids. Looked up from germline, CDR1 is SEHNR and CDR2 is FQNEAQ (reference sequence). Trimming removed 6 bases from V and 2 bases from J, with 11 bases in between. The CDR3 bases are TGTGCCAGCAGTTTGGGTGGAGGCAATCAGCCCCAGCATTTT. Translation gives CASSLGGGNQPQHF. The whole variable domain, filled in from reference TRBV7-9 and TRBJ1-5, reads DTGVSQNPRHKITKRGQNVTFRCDPISEHNRLYWYRQTLGQGPEFLTYFQNEAQLEKSRLLSDRFSAERPKGSFSTLEIQRTEQGDSAMYLCASSLGGGNQPQHFGDGTRLSIL.